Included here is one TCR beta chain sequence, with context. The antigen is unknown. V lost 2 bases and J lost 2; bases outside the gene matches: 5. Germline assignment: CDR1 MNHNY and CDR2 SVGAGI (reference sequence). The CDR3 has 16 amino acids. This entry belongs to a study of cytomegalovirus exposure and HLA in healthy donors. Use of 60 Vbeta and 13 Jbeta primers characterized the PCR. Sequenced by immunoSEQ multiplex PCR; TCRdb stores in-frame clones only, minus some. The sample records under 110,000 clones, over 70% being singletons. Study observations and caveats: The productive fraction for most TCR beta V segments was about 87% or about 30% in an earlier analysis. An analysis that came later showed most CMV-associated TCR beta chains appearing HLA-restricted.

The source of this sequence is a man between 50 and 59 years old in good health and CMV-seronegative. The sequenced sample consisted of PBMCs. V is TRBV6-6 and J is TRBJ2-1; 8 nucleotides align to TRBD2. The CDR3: CASSYDGGGAYNEQFF. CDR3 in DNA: TGTGCCAGCAGTTACGACGGGGGGGGAGCCTACAATGAGCAGTTCTTC.